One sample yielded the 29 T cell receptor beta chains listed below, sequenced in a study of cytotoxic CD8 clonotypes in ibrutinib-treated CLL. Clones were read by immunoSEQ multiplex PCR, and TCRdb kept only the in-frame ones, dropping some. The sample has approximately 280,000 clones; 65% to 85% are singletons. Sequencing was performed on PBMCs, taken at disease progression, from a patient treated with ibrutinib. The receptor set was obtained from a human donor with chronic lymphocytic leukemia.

The CDR3 sequence: CASSLDRERNEQFF. DNA of the CDR3: TGCGCCAGCAGCTTGGACAGGGAGAGGAATGAGCAGTTCTTC. The rearrangement uses TRBV5-1 and TRBJ2-1; D may be TRBD1 (6 bases). In germline, CDR1 is SGHRS, CDR2 YFSETQ. V dropped 0 bases and J dropped 7 bases, with 11 bases sitting between them. The CDR3 loop spans 14 amino acids.

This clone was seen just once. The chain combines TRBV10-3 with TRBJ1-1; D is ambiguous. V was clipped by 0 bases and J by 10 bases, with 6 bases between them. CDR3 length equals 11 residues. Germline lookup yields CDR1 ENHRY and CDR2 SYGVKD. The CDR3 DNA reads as TGTGCCATCAGTGAGTCCGGGCCAGCTTTCTTT. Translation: CAISESGPAFF.

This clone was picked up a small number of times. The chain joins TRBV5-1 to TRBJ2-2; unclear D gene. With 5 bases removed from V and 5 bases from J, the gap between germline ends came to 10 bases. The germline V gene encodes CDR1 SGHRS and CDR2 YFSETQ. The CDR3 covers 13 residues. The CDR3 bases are TGCGCCAGCAGGCCCTGGGAAACCGGGGAGCTGTTTTTT. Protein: CASRPWETGELFF.

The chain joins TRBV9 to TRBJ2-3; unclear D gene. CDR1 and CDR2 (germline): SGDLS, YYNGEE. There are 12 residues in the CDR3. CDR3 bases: TGTATCTGGGTCGCTAGCACAGATACGCAGTATTTT. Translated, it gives CIWVASTDTQYF.

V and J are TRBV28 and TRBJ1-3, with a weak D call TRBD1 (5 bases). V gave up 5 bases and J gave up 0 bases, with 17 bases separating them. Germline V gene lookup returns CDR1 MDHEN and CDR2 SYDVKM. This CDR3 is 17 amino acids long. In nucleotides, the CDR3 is TGTGCCAGCAGTCCTCCGACAGTACTCATCTCTGGAAACACCATATATTTT. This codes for CASSPPTVLISGNTIYF.

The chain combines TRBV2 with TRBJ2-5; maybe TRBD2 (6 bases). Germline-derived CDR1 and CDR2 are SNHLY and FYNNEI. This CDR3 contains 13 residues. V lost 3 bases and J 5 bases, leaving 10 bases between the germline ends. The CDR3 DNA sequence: TGTGCCAGCAGTGACGGCGGGGTGGAGACCCAGTACTTC. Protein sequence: CASSDGGVETQYF. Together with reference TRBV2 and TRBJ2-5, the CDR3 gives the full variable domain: EPEVTQTPSHQVTQMGQEVILRCVPISNHLYFYWYRQILGQKVEFLVSFYNNEISEKSEIFDDQFSVERPDGSNFTLKIRSTKLEDSAMYFCASSDGGVETQYFGPGTRLLVL.

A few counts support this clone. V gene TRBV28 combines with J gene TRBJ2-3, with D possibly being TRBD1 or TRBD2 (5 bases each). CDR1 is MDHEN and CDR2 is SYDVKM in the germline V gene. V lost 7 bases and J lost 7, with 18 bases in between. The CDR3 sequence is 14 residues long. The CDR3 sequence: CASKTGLQSNTQYF. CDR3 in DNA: TGTGCCAGCAAGACGGGGCTCCAAAGTAATACGCAGTATTTT.

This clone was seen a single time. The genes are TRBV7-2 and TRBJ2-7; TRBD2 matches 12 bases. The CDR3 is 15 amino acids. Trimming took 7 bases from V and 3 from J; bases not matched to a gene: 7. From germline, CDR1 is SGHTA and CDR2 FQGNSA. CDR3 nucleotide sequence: TGTGCCAGCACCCAGACTAGCGGGGGTCGCTACGAGCAGTACTTC. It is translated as CASTQTSGGRYEQYF. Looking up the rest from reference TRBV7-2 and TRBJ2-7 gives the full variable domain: GAGVSQSPSNKVTEKGKDVELRCDPISGHTALYWYRQSLGQGLEFLIYFQGNSAPDKSGLPSDRFSAERTGGSVSTLTIQRTQQEDSAVYLCASTQTSGGRYEQYFGPGTRLTVT.

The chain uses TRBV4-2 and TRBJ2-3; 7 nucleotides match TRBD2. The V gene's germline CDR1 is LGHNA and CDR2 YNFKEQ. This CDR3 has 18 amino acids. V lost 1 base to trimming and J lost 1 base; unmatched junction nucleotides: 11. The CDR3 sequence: CASSQVSNPGGGTDTQYF. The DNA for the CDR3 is TGTGCCAGCAGCCAAGTTTCTAACCCTGGGGGGGGCACAGATACGCAGTATTTT.

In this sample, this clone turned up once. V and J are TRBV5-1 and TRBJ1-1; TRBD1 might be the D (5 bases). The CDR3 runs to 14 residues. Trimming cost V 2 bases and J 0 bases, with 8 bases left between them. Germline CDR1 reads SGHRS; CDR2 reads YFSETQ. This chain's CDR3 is CASSFAGMNTEAFF. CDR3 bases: TGCGCCAGCAGCTTTGCAGGGATGAACACTGAAGCTTTCTTT.

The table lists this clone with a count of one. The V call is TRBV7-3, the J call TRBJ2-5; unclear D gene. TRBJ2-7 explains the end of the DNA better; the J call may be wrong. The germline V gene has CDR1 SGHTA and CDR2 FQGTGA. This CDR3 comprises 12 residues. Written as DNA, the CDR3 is TGTGCCAGCAGCTTAACTGGCTACGAGCAGTACTTC. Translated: CASSLTGYEQYF.

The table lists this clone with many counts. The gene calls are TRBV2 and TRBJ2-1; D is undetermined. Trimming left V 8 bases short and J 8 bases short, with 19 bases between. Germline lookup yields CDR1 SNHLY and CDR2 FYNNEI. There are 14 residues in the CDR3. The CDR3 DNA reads TGTGCCAGCGGGGATTCCCTCGCGAGCGATGAGCAGTTCTTC. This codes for CASGDSLASDEQFF.

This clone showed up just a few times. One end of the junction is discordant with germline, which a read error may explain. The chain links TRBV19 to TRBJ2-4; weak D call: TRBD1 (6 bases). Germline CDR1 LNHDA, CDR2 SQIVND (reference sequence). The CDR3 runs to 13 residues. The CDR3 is CASSYSRTVPRDF. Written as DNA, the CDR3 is TGTGCCAGTAGTTACTCGAGGACAGTCCCTCGGGACTTC.

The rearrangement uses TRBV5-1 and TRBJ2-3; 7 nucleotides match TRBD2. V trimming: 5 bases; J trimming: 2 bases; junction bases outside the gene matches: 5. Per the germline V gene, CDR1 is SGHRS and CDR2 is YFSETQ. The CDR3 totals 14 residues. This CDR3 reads CASRGGGFTDTQYF. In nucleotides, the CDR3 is TGCGCCAGCAGGGGCGGGGGATTCACAGATACGCAGTATTTT.

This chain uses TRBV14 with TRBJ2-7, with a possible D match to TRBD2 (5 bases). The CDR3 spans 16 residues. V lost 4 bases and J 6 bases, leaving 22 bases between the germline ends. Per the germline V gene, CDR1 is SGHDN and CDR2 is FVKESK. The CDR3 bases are TGTGCCAGCAGCCCCCGTAGGATGAGGGAAGAGGGCGAGCAGTACTTC. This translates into CASSPRRMREEGEQYF.

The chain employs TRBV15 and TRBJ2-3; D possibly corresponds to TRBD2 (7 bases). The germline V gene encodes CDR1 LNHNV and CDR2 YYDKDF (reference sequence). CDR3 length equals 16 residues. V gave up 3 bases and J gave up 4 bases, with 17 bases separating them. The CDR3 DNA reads TGTGCCACCAGCAGGGAGAGGGGGGGCCAGCCAGATACGCAGTATTTT. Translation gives CATSRERGGQPDTQYF.

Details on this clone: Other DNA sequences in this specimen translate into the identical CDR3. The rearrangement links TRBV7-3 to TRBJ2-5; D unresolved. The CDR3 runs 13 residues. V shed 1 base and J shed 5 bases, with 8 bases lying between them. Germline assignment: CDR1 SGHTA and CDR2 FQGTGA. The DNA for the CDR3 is TGTGCCAGCAGCTTAATATTAGGGGAGACCCAGTACTTC. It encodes CASSLILGETQYF.

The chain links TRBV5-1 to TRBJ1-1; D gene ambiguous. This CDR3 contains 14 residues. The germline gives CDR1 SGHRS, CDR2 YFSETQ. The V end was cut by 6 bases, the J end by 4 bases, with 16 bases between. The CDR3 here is CASTLAGLGTEAFF. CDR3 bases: TGCGCCAGCACCCTCGCCGGGCTAGGCACTGAAGCTTTCTTT.

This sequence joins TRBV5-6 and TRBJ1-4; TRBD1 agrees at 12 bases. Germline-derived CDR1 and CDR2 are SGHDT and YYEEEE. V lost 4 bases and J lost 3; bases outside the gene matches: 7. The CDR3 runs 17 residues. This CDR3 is CASSRPGTGGPNEKLFF. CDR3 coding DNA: TGTGCCAGCAGCAGGCCGGGGACAGGGGGCCCTAATGAAAAACTGTTTTTT.

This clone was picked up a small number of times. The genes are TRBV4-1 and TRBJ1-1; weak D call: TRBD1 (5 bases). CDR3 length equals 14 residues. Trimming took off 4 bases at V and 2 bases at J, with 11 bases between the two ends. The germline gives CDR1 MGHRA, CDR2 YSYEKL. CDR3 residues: CASSLTRGNTEAFF. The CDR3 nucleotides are TGCGCCAGCAGCCTTACGAGGGGTAACACTGAAGCTTTCTTT.

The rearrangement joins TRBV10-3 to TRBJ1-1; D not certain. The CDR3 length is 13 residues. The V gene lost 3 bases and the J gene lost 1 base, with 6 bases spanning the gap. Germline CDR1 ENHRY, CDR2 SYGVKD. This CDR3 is CAISDRWNTEAFF. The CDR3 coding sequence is TGTGCCATCAGTGACCGGTGGAACACTGAAGCTTTCTTT.

The CDR3 nucleotides are TGTGCCAGCAGCAACAACAGGGGCCTTAATGAAAAACTGTTTTTT. Residues: CASSNNRGLNEKLFF. The rearrangement links TRBV5-4 to TRBJ1-4; 7 nucleotides line up with TRBD1. There are 15 residues in the CDR3. CDR1 is SGHNT and CDR2 is YYREEE in the germline V gene (reference sequence). Trimming took 4 bases from V and 4 from J; bases not matched to a gene: 7.

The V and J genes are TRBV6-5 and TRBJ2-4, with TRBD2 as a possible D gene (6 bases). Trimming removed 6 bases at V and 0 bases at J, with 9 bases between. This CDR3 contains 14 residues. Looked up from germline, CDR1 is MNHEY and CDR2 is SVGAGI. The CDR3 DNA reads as TGTGCCAGCAGAAGGGAGGCAGCCAAAAACATTCAGTACTTC. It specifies CASRREAAKNIQYF.

The CDR3 DNA sequence: TGTGCCGTCAGGGGGCGCAACACCGGGGAGCTGTTTTTT. This gives the protein CAVRGRNTGELFF. This chain uses TRBV11-2 with TRBJ2-2; 8 bases match TRBD1. This CDR3 spans 13 amino acids. V trimming: 11 bases; J trimming: 2 bases; junction bases outside the gene matches: 4. Germline CDR1 is SGHAT and CDR2 is FQNNGV.

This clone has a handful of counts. CDR3 sequence reads: CASSYSILVQETQYF. CDR3 DNA sequence: TGTGCCAGCAGTTACTCGATTCTGGTACAAGAGACCCAGTACTTC. The gene calls are TRBV6-6 and TRBJ2-5; D uncertain. This CDR3 comprises 15 residues. Trimming removed 0 bases from V and 2 bases from J, with 10 bases in between. CDR1 and CDR2 from the germline V gene are MNHNY and SVGAGI (reference sequence).

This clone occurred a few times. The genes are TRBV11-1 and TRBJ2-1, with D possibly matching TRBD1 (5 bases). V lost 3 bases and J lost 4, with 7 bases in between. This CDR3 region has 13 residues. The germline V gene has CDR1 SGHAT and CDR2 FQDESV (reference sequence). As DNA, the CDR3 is TGTGCCAGCAGCTTGAACAGGTACAATGAGCAGTTCTTC. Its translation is CASSLNRYNEQFF. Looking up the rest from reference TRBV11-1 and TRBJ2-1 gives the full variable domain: EAEVAQSPRYKITEKSQAVAFWCDPISGHATLYWYRQILGQGPELLVQFQDESVVDDSQLPKDRFSAERLKGVDSTLKIQPAELGDSAMYLCASSLNRYNEQFFGPGTRLTVL.

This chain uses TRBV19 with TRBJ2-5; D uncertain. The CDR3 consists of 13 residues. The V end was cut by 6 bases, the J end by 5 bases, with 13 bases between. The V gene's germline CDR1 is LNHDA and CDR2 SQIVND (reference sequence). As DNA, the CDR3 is TGTGCCAGTAGCTTCGGCGGTCGGGAGACCCAGTACTTC. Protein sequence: CASSFGGRETQYF.

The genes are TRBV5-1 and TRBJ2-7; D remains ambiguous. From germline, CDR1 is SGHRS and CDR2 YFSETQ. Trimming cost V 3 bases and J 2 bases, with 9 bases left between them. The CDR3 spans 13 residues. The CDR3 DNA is TGCGCCAGCAGCTCCGGCTGGGCCTACGAGCAGTACTTC. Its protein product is CASSSGWAYEQYF.

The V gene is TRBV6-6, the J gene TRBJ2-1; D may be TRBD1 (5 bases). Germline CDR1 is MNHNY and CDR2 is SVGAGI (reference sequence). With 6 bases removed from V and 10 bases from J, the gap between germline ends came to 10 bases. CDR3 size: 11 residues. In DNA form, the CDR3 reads TGTGCCAGCAGCCCTCACAGGGAGCAGTTCTTC. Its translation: CASSPHREQFF.